The 26 T cell receptor beta chains given below trace back to one sample, sequenced in a study of type 1 and type 2 diabetes patients. PCR was run on genomic DNA. A primer set of 30 forward and 13 reverse primers amplified the CDR3. TCRdb ran MiXCR on the multiplex PCR reads and lists one entry per CDR3 protein. The table records under 300,000 distinct CDR3 sequences, over 45% of them present only once. Material: peripheral blood mononuclear cells (PBMCs). The receptors come from a man aged 18 to 30 with type 2 diabetes.

This clonotype was seen ten or more times. The V and J genes are TRBV6-1 and TRBJ2-7; D may be TRBD1 (6 bases). Between the trimmed V and J ends, which lost 6 bases and 4 bases, there was a span of 25 bases. This CDR3 comprises 17 residues. Germline CDR1 and CDR2: MNHNS and SASEGT. DNA of the CDR3: TGTGCCAGCAGGGGTAAGGCCCAAACGGACAGAGCATACGAGCAGTACTTC. It is translated as CASRGKAQTDRAYEQYF.

This clonotype was counted only a few times. The chain uses TRBV19 and TRBJ1-1; unclear D gene. This CDR3 has 15 amino acids. V gave up 4 bases and J gave up 1 base, with 13 bases separating them. CDR1 and CDR2 from the germline V gene are LNHDA and SQIVND (reference sequence). For the CDR3, the DNA is TGTGCCAGTAGTACACGGTGGGAGTCGAACACTGAAGCTTTCTTT. Its protein product is CASSTRWESNTEAFF.

This chain uses TRBV2 with TRBJ1-5; 8 bases fit TRBD1. Per germline, CDR1 SNHLY and CDR2 FYNNEI. The length of the CDR3 is 14 residues. V shed 10 bases, J shed 0 bases, and the junction held 5 bases outside the gene matches. CDR3 region: CATGQGDSNQPQHF. In nucleotides, the CDR3 is TGTGCCACCGGACAGGGAGATAGCAATCAGCCCCAGCATTTT.

V usage is TRBV7-8 and J usage is TRBJ1-4; the D gene is possibly TRBD1 (5 bases). The CDR3 consists of 14 residues. The germline V and J ends were trimmed by 4 bases and 7 bases, with 13 bases remaining between them. CDR1 SGHVS and CDR2 FQNEAQ come from the germline V gene. This CDR3 reads CASSSRVFGEKLFF. CDR3 in DNA: TGTGCCAGCAGCTCCAGGGTTTTTGGTGAAAAACTGTTTTTT.

Details on this clonotype: The junction shows a germline mismatch at one end, possibly a read error. This sequence joins TRBV4-2 and TRBJ2-2; a weak D match, TRBD2 (6 bases). Germline V gene data show CDR1 as LGHNA and CDR2 as YNFKEQ. The CDR3 is made up of 17 amino acids. The CDR3 DNA follows: TGTGCCAGCAGTCCTGCGGGGCGGGCGACTGACACCGGGGAGCTGTCTTTT. Translation: CASSPAGRATDTGELSF.

A word on this clonotype: Compared with germline, one end of the junction differs, possibly owing to a read error. This rearrangement joins TRBV9 to TRBJ2-3, with 9 positions matching TRBD2. This CDR3 contains 16 residues. The germline V gene encodes CDR1 SGDLS and CDR2 YYNGEE. The CDR3 DNA reads as TGTGCCAGCAGCGTAGTGTCCAGCGGGAGGAAAGATACGCGGTATTTT. Its translation: CASSVVSSGRKDTRYF.

The rearrangement links TRBV24-1 to TRBJ2-3; D is possibly TRBD2 (7 bases). Germline assignment: CDR1 KGHDR and CDR2 SFDVKD. This CDR3 spans 14 amino acids. Trimming cost V 7 bases and J 8 bases, with 18 bases left between them. CDR3 sequence (DNA): TGTGCCACCAGGGGGGCGGGAGAGGGAGGTACGCAGTATTTT. It is translated as CATRGAGEGGTQYF.

The chain combines TRBV20-1 with TRBJ2-5; 14 positions agree with TRBD2. V lost 2 bases to trimming and J lost 2 bases; unmatched junction nucleotides: 1. Germline V CDR1 and CDR2: DFQATT, SNEGSKA (reference sequence). The CDR3 is 15 residues long. The CDR3 nucleotides read TGCAGTGCTAGACGACTAGCGGGGGGGCAAGAGACCCAGTACTTC. This gives the protein CSARRLAGGQETQYF.

The rearrangement links TRBV2 to TRBJ1-1; D gene unclear. V lost 6 bases, J lost 1 base, and 15 bases lay in between. The CDR3 covers 15 residues. Per the germline V gene, CDR1 is SNHLY and CDR2 is FYNNEI. CDR3 DNA sequence: TGTGCCAGCAGGACCTCGGATAGAAAGAACACTGAAGCTTTCTTT. This codes for CASRTSDRKNTEAFF.

J is TRBJ1-5 and V is TRBV2, with a possible D match to TRBD1 (6 bases). V was pared by 9 bases and J by 7 bases, with 16 bases between. The CDR3 consists of 13 residues. The germline CDR1 and CDR2 sequences are SNHLY and FYNNEI. The CDR3 bases are TGTGCCAGTGTGGGGGGCTCGGGGCAGCCCCAGCATTTT. Residues: CASVGGSGQPQHF.

This clonotype appeared a few times. This rearrangement joins TRBV7-8 to TRBJ2-7; the D gene is possibly TRBD2 (5 bases). The CDR3 is 15 residues long. Trimming shortened V by 0 bases and J by 4 bases, and 13 bases separated the two germline ends. CDR1 and CDR2 (germline): SGHVS, FQNEAQ. The CDR3 bases are TGTGCCAGCAGCTTAGCCCCCGGACTGACGTACGAGCAGTACTTC. Translating it yields CASSLAPGLTYEQYF.

V usage is TRBV6-6 and J usage is TRBJ2-7; 9 bases match TRBD2. Unmatched junction bases numbered 9, after V lost 2 bases and J lost 7 bases. The CDR3 loop spans 15 amino acids. Germline CDR1 and CDR2: MNHNY and SVGAGI (reference sequence). The DNA of the CDR3 is TGTGCCAGCAGTTACGAGGGTAGCGGGGGTAATGAGCAGTACTTC. It specifies CASSYEGSGGNEQYF.

The chain employs TRBV27 and TRBJ1-6, with a tentative D call TRBD1 (5 bases). Germline V lookup: CDR1 MNHEY, CDR2 SMNVEV (reference sequence). CDR3 length: 15 residues. The V gene lost 2 bases and the J gene lost 8 bases, with 13 bases spanning the gap. The CDR3 sequence is CASSLMGGSHSPLHF. The CDR3 DNA reads TGTGCCAGCAGTTTAATGGGGGGATCACATTCACCCCTCCACTTT.

This chain joins TRBV15 and TRBJ2-7, with 10 bases that match TRBD2. V shed 0 bases, J shed 7 bases, and the junction held 6 bases outside the gene matches. The germline V gene has CDR1 LNHNV and CDR2 YYDKDF (reference sequence). The CDR3 is made up of 15 amino acids. CDR3 residues: CATSRDTSGVGEQYF. In nucleotides, the CDR3 is TGTGCCACCAGCAGAGATACTAGCGGGGTAGGTGAGCAGTACTTC.

The chain uses TRBV6-5 and TRBJ2-7; 7 bases agree with TRBD1. This CDR3 region has 15 residues. The V gene end was trimmed by 0 bases and the J gene end by 4 bases; junction bases not matched to a gene: 6. In germline, CDR1 is MNHEY, CDR2 SVGAGI. The CDR3 sequence: CASSYSGQVTYEQYF. The CDR3, as DNA: TGTGCCAGCAGTTACTCCGGACAGGTGACTTACGAGCAGTACTTC.

This clonotype was seen ten or more times. This chain joins TRBV7-2 and TRBJ2-7, with a weak D call TRBD2 (5 bases). The CDR3 loop spans 12 amino acids. Per the germline V gene, CDR1 is SGHTA and CDR2 is FQGNSA. V shed 3 bases and J shed 2 bases, with 5 bases lying between them. CDR3 bases: TGTGCCAGCAGCTTCGGGGCCTACGAGCAGTACTTC. Translated, it gives CASSFGAYEQYF.

The J gene is TRBJ1-6, the V gene TRBV2; D gene ambiguous. Germline CDR1 is SNHLY and CDR2 is FYNNEI. Trimming left V 8 bases short and J 7 bases short, with 15 bases between. This CDR3 comprises 14 residues. In DNA form, the CDR3 reads TGTGCCAGCCGCGGTAGAGGGCGGAATTCACCCCTCCACTTT. Translated, it gives CASRGRGRNSPLHF.

This clonotype has a single count. J is TRBJ2-3 and V is TRBV19; either TRBD1 or TRBD2 may fit D (5 bases each). The length of the CDR3 is 14 residues. The germline V and J ends were trimmed by 3 bases and 6 bases, with 13 bases remaining between them. Germline V gene lookup returns CDR1 LNHDA and CDR2 SQIVND (reference sequence). The CDR3 sequence is CASSMGTPRDTQYF. The CDR3 DNA sequence: TGTGCCAGTAGTATGGGGACCCCCAGGGATACGCAGTATTTT.

There are many counts of this clonotype. This chain joins TRBV9 and TRBJ2-7; 7 bases align to TRBD1. CDR1 and CDR2 from the germline V gene are SGDLS and YYNGEE. The V segment lost 0 bases and the J segment 3 bases; nucleotides outside the gene matches: 3. There are 14 residues in the CDR3. CDR3 nucleotide sequence: TGTGCCAGCAGCGTAGGAGGGGACAGCTACGAGCAGTACTTC. This translates into CASSVGGDSYEQYF.

As to this clonotype: Without the conserved terminal phenylalanine or tryptophan, this CDR3 likely stems from a read error. This chain uses TRBV7-2 with TRBJ2-3; D is perhaps TRBD1 or TRBD2 (6 bases each). The CDR3 runs to 16 residues. V lost 4 bases and J lost 4, with 18 bases in between. Looked up from germline, CDR1 is SGHTA and CDR2 is FQGNSA. CDR3 DNA: TGTGCCAGCAGCTCGAGGGTGGGGGGCGCCGCAGATACGCAGTATGTT. This sequence encodes CASSSRVGGAADTQYV.

This clonotype was seen a few times. This sequence joins TRBV20-1 and TRBJ2-5, with 7 bases lining up with TRBD1. Trimming took 5 bases from V and 2 from J; bases not matched to a gene: 11. Germline V gives CDR1 DFQATT, CDR2 SNEGSKA (reference sequence). The CDR3 is made up of 15 amino acids. This chain's CDR3 is CSAVGGQMVQETQYF. In nucleotides, the CDR3 is TGCAGTGCTGTTGGGGGACAGATGGTACAAGAGACCCAGTACTTC.

CDR3 in amino acids: CASSLKDQETQYF. The CDR3 DNA reads TGTGCCAGCAGCTTAAAAGACCAAGAGACCCAGTACTTC. The rearrangement links TRBV7-9 to TRBJ2-5; D is undetermined. The CDR3 sequence is 13 residues long. Germline lookup yields CDR1 SEHNR and CDR2 FQNEAQ (reference sequence). With 2 bases removed from V and 0 bases from J, the gap between germline ends came to 4 bases.

This clonotype was seen more than once but under ten times. The chain is built from TRBV19 and TRBJ1-4; the D is unclear. The CDR3 has 15 residues. With 4 bases removed from V and 0 bases from J, the gap between germline ends came to 9 bases. Germline V gene data show CDR1 as LNHDA and CDR2 as SQIVND (reference sequence). For the CDR3, the DNA is TGTGCCAGTAGTACGGGTGCCGCAACTAATGAAAAACTGTTTTTT. Translated: CASSTGAATNEKLFF.

This chain links TRBV6-6 with TRBJ2-7; TRBD1 agrees at 8 bases. Germline V CDR1 and CDR2: MNHNY, SVGAGI (reference sequence). This CDR3 is 14 amino acids long. With 5 bases clipped from V and 6 bases from J, the junction kept 9 bases outside the gene matches. CDR3: CASSADRGVTEQYF. In DNA form, the CDR3 reads TGTGCCAGCAGTGCCGACAGGGGAGTCACCGAGCAGTACTTC.

This clonotype was found a few times. The CDR3 DNA follows: TGTGCCAGCAGCGTGGGGACAGGGGGGGATGGCTACACCTTC. Its translation is CASSVGTGGDGYTF. The chain uses TRBV9 and TRBJ1-2; 11 bases are shared with TRBD1. CDR1 and CDR2 from the germline V gene are SGDLS and YYNGEE. The junction had 3 bases not matched to a gene; V was cut back by 2 bases and J by 6 bases. The CDR3 runs 14 residues.

This clonotype has a handful of counts. V gene TRBV2 combines with J gene TRBJ1-2; D might be TRBD1 (6 bases). Trimming removed 6 bases at V and 1 base at J, with 15 bases between. Germline V gene data show CDR1 as SNHLY and CDR2 as FYNNEI. This CDR3 has 15 residues. CDR3: CASRLRGFINYGYTF. Here the CDR3 DNA reads TGTGCCAGCAGGCTAAGGGGGTTCATTAACTATGGCTACACCTTC.